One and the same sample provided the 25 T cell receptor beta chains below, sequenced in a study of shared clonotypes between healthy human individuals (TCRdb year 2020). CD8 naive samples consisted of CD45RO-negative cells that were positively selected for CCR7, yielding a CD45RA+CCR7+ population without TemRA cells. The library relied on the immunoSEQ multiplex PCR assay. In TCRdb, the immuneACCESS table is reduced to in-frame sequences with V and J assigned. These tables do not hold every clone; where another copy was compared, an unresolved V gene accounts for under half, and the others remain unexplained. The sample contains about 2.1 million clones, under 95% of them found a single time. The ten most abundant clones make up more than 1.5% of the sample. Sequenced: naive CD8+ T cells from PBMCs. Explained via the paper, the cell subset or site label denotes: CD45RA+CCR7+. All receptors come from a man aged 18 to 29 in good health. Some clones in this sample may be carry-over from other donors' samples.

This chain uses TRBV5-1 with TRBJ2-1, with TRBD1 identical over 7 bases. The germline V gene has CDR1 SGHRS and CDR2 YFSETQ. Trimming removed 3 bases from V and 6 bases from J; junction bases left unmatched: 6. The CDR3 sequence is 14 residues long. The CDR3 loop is CASSSDRVGNEQFF. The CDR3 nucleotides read TGCGCCAGCAGCTCTGACAGGGTGGGCAATGAGCAGTTCTTC.

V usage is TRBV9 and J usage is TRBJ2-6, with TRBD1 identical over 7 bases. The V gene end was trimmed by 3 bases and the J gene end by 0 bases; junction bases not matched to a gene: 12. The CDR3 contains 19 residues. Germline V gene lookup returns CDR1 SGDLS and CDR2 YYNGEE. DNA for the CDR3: TGTGCCAGCAGCGCCCCAGGGGGACAACCCTTCTCTGGGGCCAACGTCCTGACTTTC. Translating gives CASSAPGGQPFSGANVLTF.

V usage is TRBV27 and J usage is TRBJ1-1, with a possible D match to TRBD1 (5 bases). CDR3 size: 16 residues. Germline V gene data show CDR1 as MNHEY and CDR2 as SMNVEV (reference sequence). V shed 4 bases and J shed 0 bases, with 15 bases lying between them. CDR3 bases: TGTGCCAGCAGTTCCACAGGAGGAGAGCTGAACACTGAAGCTTTCTTT. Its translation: CASSSTGGELNTEAFF.

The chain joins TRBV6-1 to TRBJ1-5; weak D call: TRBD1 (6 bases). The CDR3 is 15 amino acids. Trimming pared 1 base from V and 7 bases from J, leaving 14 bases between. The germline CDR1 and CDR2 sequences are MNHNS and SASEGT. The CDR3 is CASSEVFRGPQPQHF. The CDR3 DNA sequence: TGTGCCAGCAGTGAAGTGTTCAGGGGTCCCCAGCCCCAGCATTTT.

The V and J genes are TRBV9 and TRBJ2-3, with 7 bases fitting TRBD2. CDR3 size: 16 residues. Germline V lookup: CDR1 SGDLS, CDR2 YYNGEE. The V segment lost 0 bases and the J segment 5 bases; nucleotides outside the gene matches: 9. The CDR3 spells CASSVGAQGRGDTQYF. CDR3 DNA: TGTGCCAGCAGCGTAGGGGCCCAAGGGAGGGGAGATACGCAGTATTTT.

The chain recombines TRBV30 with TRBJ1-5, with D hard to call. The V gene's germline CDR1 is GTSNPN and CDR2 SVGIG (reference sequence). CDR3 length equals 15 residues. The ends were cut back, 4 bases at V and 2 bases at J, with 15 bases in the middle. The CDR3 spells CAWTNEREGNQPQHF. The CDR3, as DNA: TGTGCCTGGACCAACGAACGGGAGGGCAATCAGCCCCAGCATTTT.

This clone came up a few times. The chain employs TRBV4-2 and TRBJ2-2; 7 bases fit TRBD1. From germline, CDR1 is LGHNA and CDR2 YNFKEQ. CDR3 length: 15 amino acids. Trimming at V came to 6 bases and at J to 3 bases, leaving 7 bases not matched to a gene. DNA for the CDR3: TGTGCCAGCAGACCGGACAGGATCCACACCGGGGAGCTGTTTTTT. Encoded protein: CASRPDRIHTGELFF.

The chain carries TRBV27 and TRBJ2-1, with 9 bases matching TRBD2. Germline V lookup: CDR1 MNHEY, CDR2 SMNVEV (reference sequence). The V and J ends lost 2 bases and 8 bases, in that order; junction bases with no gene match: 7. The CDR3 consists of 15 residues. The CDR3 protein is CASSLVAGGPYEQFF. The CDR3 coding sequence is TGTGCCAGCAGTTTAGTTGCGGGAGGGCCATATGAGCAGTTCTTC.

The CDR3, as DNA: TGCAGCGTTGAAGTGGACAGCACCTACGAGCAGTACTTC. It encodes CSVEVDSTYEQYF. This chain connects TRBV29-1 to TRBJ2-7, with D possibly TRBD1 on 6 matching bases. Germline V gene data show CDR1 as SQVTM and CDR2 as ANQGSEA. V lost 1 base and J lost 2, with 9 bases in between. This CDR3 spans 13 amino acids.

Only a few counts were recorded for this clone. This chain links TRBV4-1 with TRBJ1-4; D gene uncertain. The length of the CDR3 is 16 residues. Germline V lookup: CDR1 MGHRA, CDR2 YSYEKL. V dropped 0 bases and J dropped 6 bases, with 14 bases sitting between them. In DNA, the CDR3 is TGCGCCAGCAGCCAAGAATGGGAGATCGATCATGAAAAACTGTTTTTT. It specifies CASSQEWEIDHEKLFF.

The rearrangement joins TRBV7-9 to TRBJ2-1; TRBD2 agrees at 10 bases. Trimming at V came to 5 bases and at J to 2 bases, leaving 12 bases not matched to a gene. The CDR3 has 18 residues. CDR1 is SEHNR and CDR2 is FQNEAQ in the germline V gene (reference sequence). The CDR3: CASSLGLAEPVAYNEQFF. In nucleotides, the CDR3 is TGTGCCAGCAGCCTAGGACTAGCGGAGCCGGTCGCCTACAATGAGCAGTTCTTC.

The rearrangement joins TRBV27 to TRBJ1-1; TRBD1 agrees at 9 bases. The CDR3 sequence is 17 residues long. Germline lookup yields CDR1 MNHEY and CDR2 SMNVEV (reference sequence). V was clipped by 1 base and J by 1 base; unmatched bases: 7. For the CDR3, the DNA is TGTGCCAGCAGTTTATTAAGTGTACAGGGGGCGAACACTGAAGCTTTCTTT. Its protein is CASSLLSVQGANTEAFF.

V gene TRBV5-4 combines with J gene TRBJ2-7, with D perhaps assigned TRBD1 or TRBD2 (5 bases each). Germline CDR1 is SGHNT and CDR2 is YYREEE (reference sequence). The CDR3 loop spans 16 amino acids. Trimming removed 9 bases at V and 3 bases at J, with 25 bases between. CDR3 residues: CATATPGRGLGYEQYF. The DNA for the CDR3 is TGTGCCACCGCAACTCCGGGACGGGGTCTGGGCTACGAGCAGTACTTC.

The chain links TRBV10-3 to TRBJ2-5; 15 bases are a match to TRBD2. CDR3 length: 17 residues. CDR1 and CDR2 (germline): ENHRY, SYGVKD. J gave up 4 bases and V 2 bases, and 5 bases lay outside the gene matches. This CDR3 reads CAISEGLAGGPGETQYF. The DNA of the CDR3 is TGTGCCATCAGTGAGGGACTAGCGGGAGGGCCGGGAGAGACCCAGTACTTC.

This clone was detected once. The CDR3 region is CASSLGGPNTEAFF. CDR3 in DNA: TGTGCCAGCAGCTTGGGGGGGCCGAACACTGAAGCTTTCTTT. The V and J genes are TRBV5-8 and TRBJ1-1; a weak D match, TRBD1 (6 bases). The V gene lost 0 bases and the J gene lost 1 base, with 7 bases spanning the gap. The CDR3 runs 14 residues. Germline V gene lookup returns CDR1 SGHTS and CDR2 YDEGEE.

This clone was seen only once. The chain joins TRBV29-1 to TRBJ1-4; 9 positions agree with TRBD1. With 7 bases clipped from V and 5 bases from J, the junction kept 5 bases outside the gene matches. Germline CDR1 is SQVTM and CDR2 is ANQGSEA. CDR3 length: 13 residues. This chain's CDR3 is CSAQGADNEKLFF. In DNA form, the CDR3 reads TGCAGCGCACAGGGGGCTGACAATGAAAAACTGTTTTTT.

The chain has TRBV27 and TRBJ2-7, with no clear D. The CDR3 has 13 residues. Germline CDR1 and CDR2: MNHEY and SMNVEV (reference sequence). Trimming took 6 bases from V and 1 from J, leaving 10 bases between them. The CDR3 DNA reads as TGTGCCAGCAGGGAGACGGAATCCTACGAGCAGTACTTC. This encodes CASRETESYEQYF.

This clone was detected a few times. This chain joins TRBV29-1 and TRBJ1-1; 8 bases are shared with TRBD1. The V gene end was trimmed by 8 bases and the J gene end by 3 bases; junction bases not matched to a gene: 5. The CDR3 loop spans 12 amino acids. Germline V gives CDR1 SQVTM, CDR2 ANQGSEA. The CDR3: CSIRQGYTEAFF. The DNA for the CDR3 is TGCAGCATTCGACAGGGGTACACTGAAGCTTTCTTT. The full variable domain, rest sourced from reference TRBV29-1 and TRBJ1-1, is SAVISQKPSRDICQRGTSLTIQCQVDSQVTMMFWYRQQPGQSLTLIATANQGSEATYESGFVIDKFPISRPNLTFSTLTVSNMSPEDSSIYLCSIRQGYTEAFFGQGTRLTVV.

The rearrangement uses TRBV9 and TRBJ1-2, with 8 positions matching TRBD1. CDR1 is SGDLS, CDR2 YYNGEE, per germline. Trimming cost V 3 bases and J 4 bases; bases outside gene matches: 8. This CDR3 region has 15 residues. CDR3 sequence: CASSAGQVLGYGYTF. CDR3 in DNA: TGTGCCAGCAGCGCGGGACAGGTTTTGGGCTATGGCTACACCTTC.

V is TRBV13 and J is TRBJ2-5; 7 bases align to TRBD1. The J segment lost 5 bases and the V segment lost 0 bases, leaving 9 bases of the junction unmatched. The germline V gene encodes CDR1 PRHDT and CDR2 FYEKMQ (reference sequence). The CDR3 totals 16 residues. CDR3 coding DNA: TGTGCCAGCAGCTTAGGGGCCTGGGGACAGTGGGAGACCCAGTACTTC. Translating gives CASSLGAWGQWETQYF.

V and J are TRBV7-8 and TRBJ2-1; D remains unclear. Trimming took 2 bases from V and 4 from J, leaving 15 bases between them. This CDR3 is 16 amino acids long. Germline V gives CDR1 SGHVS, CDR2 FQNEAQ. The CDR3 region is CASSLITGPRYNEQFF. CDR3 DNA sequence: TGTGCCAGCAGCTTAATCACGGGCCCAAGATACAATGAGCAGTTCTTC.

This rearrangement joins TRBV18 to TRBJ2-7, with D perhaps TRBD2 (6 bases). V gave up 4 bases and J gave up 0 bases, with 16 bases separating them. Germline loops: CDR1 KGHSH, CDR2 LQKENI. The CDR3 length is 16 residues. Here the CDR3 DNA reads TGTGCCAGCTCACTCCGTCTAGCGCTTGACTCCTACGAGCAGTACTTC. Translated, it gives CASSLRLALDSYEQYF.

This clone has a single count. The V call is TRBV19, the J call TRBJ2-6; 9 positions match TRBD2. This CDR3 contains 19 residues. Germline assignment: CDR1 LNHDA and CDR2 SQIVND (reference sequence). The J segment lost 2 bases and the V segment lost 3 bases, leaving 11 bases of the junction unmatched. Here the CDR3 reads CASSIQASGNGPGANVLTF. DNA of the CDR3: TGTGCCAGTAGTATTCAGGCTAGCGGGAATGGCCCTGGGGCCAACGTCCTGACTTTC. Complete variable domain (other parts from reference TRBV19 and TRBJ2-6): DGGITQSPKYLFRKEGQNVTLSCEQNLNHDAMYWYRQDPGQGLRLIYYSQIVNDFQKGDIAEGYSVSREKKESFPLTVTSAQKNPTAFYLCASSIQASGNGPGANVLTFGAGSRLTVL.

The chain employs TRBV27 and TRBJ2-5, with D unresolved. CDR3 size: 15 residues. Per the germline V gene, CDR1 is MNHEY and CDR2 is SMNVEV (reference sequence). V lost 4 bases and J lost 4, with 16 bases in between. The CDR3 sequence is CASSSADLNTETQYF. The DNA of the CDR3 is TGTGCCAGCAGTTCCGCGGACCTCAACACAGAGACCCAGTACTTC.

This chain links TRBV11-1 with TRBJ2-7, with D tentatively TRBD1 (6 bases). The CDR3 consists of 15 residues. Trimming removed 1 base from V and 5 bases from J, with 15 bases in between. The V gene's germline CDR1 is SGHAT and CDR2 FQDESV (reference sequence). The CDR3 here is CASSLGGAGVNEQYF. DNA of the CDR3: TGTGCCAGCAGCTTAGGGGGCGCAGGGGTCAACGAGCAGTACTTC.